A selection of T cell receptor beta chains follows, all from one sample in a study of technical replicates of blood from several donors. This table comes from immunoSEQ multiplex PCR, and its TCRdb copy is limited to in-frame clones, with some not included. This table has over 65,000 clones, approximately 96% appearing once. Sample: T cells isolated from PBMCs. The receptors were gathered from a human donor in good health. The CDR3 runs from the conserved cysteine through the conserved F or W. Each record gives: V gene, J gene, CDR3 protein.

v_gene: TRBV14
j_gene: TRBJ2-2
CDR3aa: CASSQDLFGRTGPNGELFF

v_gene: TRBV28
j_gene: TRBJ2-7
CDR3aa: CASSSGQLSYEQYF

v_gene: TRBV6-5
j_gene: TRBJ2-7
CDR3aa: CASNPPGETYEQYF

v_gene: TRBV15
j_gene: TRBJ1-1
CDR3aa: CATSSRDSTEAFF

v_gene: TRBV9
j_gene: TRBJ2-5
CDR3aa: CASSSRTGQETQYF

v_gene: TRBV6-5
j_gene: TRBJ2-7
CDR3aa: CASSRQETYEQYF

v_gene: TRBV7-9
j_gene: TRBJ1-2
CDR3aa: CASSLASDTESTF

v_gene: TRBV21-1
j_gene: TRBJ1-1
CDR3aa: CASSKRPTFTGRVCTEAFF

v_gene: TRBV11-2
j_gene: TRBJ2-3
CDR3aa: CASSLEGQYTDTQYF

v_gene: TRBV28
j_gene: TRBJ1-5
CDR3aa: CASRTSEGTQPQHF

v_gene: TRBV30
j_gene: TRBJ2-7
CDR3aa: CAWSYSAYEQYF

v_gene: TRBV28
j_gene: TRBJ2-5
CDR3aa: CASSIIKTSSEETQYF

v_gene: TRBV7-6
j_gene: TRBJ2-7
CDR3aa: CASSFRGGYEQYF

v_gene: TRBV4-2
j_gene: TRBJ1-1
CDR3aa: CASSQGMTVNTEAFF

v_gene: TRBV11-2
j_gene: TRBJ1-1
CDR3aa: CASISYVGRYTEAFF

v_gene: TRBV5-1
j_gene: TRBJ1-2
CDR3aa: CASSLTQTTNYGYTF

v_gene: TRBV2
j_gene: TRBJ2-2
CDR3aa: CASIGQGGNTGELFF

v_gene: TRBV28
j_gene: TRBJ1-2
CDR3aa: CASSLSSYGYTF

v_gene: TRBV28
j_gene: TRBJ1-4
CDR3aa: CASSFGTEDEKLFF

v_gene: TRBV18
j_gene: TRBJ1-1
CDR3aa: CASSPRQGNTEAFF

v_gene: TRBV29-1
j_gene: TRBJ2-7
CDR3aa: CSVIWQNSYEQYF

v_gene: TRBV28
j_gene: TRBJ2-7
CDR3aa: CASTPAGTTYEQYF

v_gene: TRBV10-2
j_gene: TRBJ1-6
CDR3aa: CASSDPRISYNSPLHF

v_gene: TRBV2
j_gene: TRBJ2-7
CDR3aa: CASSPSRPYEQYF

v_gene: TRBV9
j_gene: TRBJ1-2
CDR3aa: CASSVGREKWIGNYGYTF

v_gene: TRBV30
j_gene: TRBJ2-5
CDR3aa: CAWGASGVGGTQYF

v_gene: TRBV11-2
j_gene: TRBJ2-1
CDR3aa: CASSVGTGSQNEQFF

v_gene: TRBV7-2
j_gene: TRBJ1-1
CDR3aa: CASSLPGQAVIGVTEAFF

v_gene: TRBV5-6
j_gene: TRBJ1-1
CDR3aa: CASSSQIGTDTEAFF

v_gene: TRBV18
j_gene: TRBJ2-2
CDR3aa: CASSPLPGELFF

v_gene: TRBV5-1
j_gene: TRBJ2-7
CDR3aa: CASSTRQGADYEQYF

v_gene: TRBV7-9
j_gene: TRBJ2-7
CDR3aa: CASSLSYEQYF

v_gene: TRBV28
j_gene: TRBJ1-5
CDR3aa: CASSIYRARALNQPQHF

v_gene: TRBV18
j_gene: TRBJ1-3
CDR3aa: CASSDRKDSGNTIYF

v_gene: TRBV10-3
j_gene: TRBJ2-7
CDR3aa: CAIRGLAGVDEQYF

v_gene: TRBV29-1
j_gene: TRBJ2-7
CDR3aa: CSVETGESTYEQYF

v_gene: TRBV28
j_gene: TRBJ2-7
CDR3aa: CASRMTSGSYEQYF

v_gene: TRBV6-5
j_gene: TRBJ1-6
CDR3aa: CASSLSPIGNSPLHF

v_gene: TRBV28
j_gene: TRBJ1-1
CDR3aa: CASSVRVGTEAFF

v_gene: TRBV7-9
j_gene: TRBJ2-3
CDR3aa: CASSRKGGTDTQYF

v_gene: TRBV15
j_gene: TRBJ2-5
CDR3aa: CATSRDGGPGDF

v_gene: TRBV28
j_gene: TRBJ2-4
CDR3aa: CASSTLGLAFVKNIQYF

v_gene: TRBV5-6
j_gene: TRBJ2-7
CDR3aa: CASSLGLEQYF

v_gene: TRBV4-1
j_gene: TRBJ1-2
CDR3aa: CASSQLRLVNYGYTF

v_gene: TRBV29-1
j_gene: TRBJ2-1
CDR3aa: CSAGGLAGSSSYNEQFF